Presented here are 24 T cell receptor beta chains from one specimen sequenced in a study of CD8+CD57+ T cells in acquired aplastic anemia. Patients sequenced had flow cytometry evidence of CD8+CD57+ cell expansion. Genomic DNA acted as the template from which TCR beta VDJ combination and CDR3 sequence profiling were carried out. TCRdb redid the calling of the reads with MiXCR, one entry per CDR3 protein. The table includes approximately 59,000 distinct CDR3 sequences, around 50% detected once. The sample comprised sorted CD4+, CD8+, or CD8+CD57+ T cells (not recorded which) from PBMCs. These receptors all stem from a human donor with aplastic anemia.

This clonotype occurred a few times. For the CDR3, the DNA is TGTGCCAGCAGCGTAAGCTCACGCACAGGGGTGGAGACAGATACGCAGTATTTT. Translated, it gives CASSVSSRTGVETDTQYF. The genes are TRBV9 and TRBJ2-3, with 7 nucleotides matching TRBD1. The CDR3 runs to 18 residues. V lost 1 base, J lost 3 bases, and 14 bases stayed unmatched. CDR1 and CDR2 (germline): SGDLS, YYNGEE.

At least ten counts were recorded for this clonotype. The CDR3 protein is CASSPSGAVYNEQFF. Written as DNA, the CDR3 is TGTGCCAGTAGCCCCTCGGGGGCGGTTTACAATGAGCAGTTCTTC. The genes are TRBV19 and TRBJ2-1, with D perhaps being TRBD1 or TRBD2 (6 bases each). This CDR3 is built from 15 residues. Germline V gene sequence: CDR1 LNHDA, CDR2 SQIVND (reference sequence). V was cut by 6 bases and J by 4 bases, with 16 bases left in between. Based on the CDR3 plus reference TRBV19 and TRBJ2-1, the full variable domain is DGGITQSPKYLFRKEGQNVTLSCEQNLNHDAMYWYRQDPGQGLRLIYYSQIVNDFQKGDIAEGYSVSREKKESFPLTVTSAQKNPTAFYLCASSPSGAVYNEQFFGPGTRLTVL.

This clonotype was counted at least ten times. This rearrangement joins TRBV27 to TRBJ1-1; 10 bases map to TRBD1. Germline CDR1 is MNHEY and CDR2 is SMNVEV (reference sequence). V lost 6 bases and J lost 5; bases outside the gene matches: 6. The CDR3 spans 14 residues. DNA of the CDR3: TGTGCCAGCAGCGGACAGGGGGTAGGGACTGAAGCTTTCTTT. Its translation is CASSGQGVGTEAFF.

This chain uses TRBV10-3 with TRBJ2-1; 8 bases align to TRBD1. The CDR3 has 17 amino acids. V dropped 0 bases and J dropped 3; count of bases not matched to a gene: 7. From germline, CDR1 is ENHRY and CDR2 SYGVKD. DNA for the CDR3: TGTGCCATCAGTGAGTCGTTTAGAGACAGGGGCTACAATGAGCAGTTCTTC. The encoded protein is CAISESFRDRGYNEQFF.

This clonotype was found many times. The rearrangement uses TRBV7-9 and TRBJ1-1; TRBD1 matches 7 bases. Germline V CDR1 and CDR2: SEHNR, FQNEAQ (reference sequence). CDR3 length equals 13 residues. V dropped 5 bases and J dropped 5; count of bases not matched to a gene: 5. As DNA, the CDR3 is TGTGCCAGCAGCCCACAGGGGCGGACTGAAGCTTTCTTT. Protein product: CASSPQGRTEAFF.

This clonotype was observed at least ten times. The rearrangement links TRBV27 to TRBJ2-2, with D uncertain. The ends were cut back, 2 bases at V and 3 bases at J, with 4 bases in the middle. Germline lookup yields CDR1 MNHEY and CDR2 SMNVEV (reference sequence). This CDR3 is built from 13 residues. This chain's CDR3 is CASSLDYTGELFF. The CDR3 DNA sequence: TGTGCCAGCAGTTTAGACTACACCGGGGAGCTGTTTTTT.

The chain has TRBV2 and TRBJ2-1; D unresolved. This CDR3 contains 13 residues. Trimming shortened V by 0 bases and J by 7 bases, and 7 bases separated the two germline ends. Germline loops: CDR1 SNHLY, CDR2 FYNNEI. DNA of the CDR3: TGTGCCAGCAGTGAAGCCCCGGGTAATGAGCAGTTCTTC. This encodes CASSEAPGNEQFF.

The V and J genes are TRBV7-8 and TRBJ2-7; the D gene could be TRBD1 or TRBD2 (7 bases each). Trimming stripped 5 bases from V and 0 bases from J, with 14 bases between. The CDR3 totals 15 residues. Germline V CDR1 and CDR2: SGHVS, FQNEAQ. The CDR3 nucleotides are TGTGCCAGCAGCAGTACAGGGGAGGGCTCCTACGAGCAGTACTTC. This encodes CASSSTGEGSYEQYF.

This clonotype has ten or more counts. Germline is not matched at one junction end, which may reflect a read error. The chain carries TRBV12-3 or TRBV12-4 and TRBJ2-3; 10 bases are a match to TRBD1. There are 12 residues in the CDR3. This CDR3 reads CASSLPRDRGNF. As DNA, the CDR3 is TGTGCCAGCAGTTTACCTCGGGACAGGGGAAATTTT.

The chain uses TRBV7-6 and TRBJ1-6, with 8 bases fitting TRBD1. V shed 1 base, J shed 2 bases, and the junction held 1 base outside the gene matches. This CDR3 has 16 amino acids. CDR1 and CDR2 from the germline V gene are SGHVS and FNYEAQ. The CDR3 loop is CASSLGTGPYNSPLHF. In nucleotides, the CDR3 is TGTGCCAGCAGCTTAGGGACAGGGCCCTATAATTCACCCCTCCACTTT.

This clonotype came up many times. The V gene is TRBV28, the J gene TRBJ1-3, with a weak D call TRBD1 (6 bases). The V and J ends lost 8 bases and 4 bases respectively, with 27 bases between them. Germline V gene sequence: CDR1 MDHEN, CDR2 SYDVKM. There are 18 residues in the CDR3. The CDR3 DNA reads as TGTGCCAGCGAAACCAAGGTGGACAGCGGAGCAGGGGGAAACACCATATATTTT. It translates to CASETKVDSGAGGNTIYF.

The V gene is TRBV10-3, the J gene TRBJ1-5; D possibly corresponds to TRBD1 (5 bases). The CDR3 totals 13 residues. Germline V CDR1 and CDR2: ENHRY, SYGVKD. With 2 bases removed from V and 5 bases from J, the gap between germline ends came to 7 bases. CDR3 amino acids: CAISERGYQPQHF. CDR3 nucleotide sequence: TGTGCCATCAGTGAGAGGGGTTATCAGCCCCAGCATTTT.

This chain joins TRBV25-1 and TRBJ1-6; D unclear. There are 14 residues in the CDR3. Germline CDR1 reads MGHDK; CDR2 reads SYGVNS. Trimming cost V 6 bases and J 8 bases, with 14 bases left between them. The CDR3 region is CASRDEVFYSPLHF. The CDR3 nucleotides are TGTGCCAGCAGGGATGAGGTGTTTTATTCACCCCTCCACTTT.

This clonotype was recorded many times. The chain has TRBV7-3 and TRBJ2-1; D is tentatively TRBD1 or TRBD2 (5 bases each). In germline, CDR1 is SGHTA, CDR2 FQGTGA. The CDR3 extends over 15 amino acids. Trimming took off 5 bases at V and 5 bases at J, with 16 bases between the two ends. CDR3 residues: CASSQRPGPNNEQFF. The CDR3 region has the DNA TGTGCCAGCAGCCAGAGACCGGGGCCCAACAATGAGCAGTTCTTC. The whole variable domain, remainder taken from reference TRBV7-3 and TRBJ2-1, is GAGVSQTPSNKVTEKGKYVELRCDPISGHTALYWYRQSLGQGPEFLIYFQGTGAADDSGLPNDRFFAVRPEGSVSTLKIQRTERGDSAVYLCASSQRPGPNNEQFFGPGTRLTVL.

This clonotype was seen a few times. The J gene is TRBJ1-2, the V gene TRBV6-4; TRBD1 might be the D (5 bases). Trimming removed 2 bases from V and 4 bases from J, with 14 bases in between. Looked up from germline, CDR1 is MRHNA and CDR2 is SNTAGT. CDR3 size: 15 residues. CDR3 bases: TGTGCCAGCAGTGACCCGCAGGATGGGGGCTATGGCTACACCTTC. Translating gives CASSDPQDGGYGYTF.

This clonotype has a count of ten or more. The rearrangement links TRBV6-5 to TRBJ1-1, with D maybe TRBD1 (6 bases). The V and J ends lost 7 bases and 3 bases respectively, with 15 bases between them. The length of the CDR3 is 14 residues. Germline V lookup: CDR1 MNHEY, CDR2 SVGAGI. The CDR3 reads CASTPGTWDTEAFF. The DNA of the CDR3 is TGTGCCAGCACCCCCGGGACATGGGACACTGAAGCTTTCTTT.

This clonotype was found many times. The chain has TRBV13 and TRBJ1-5, with D hard to call. The CDR3 has 17 residues. Germline CDR1 reads PRHDT; CDR2 reads FYEKMQ (reference sequence). With 0 bases removed from V and 0 bases from J, the gap between germline ends came to 12 bases. The CDR3 is CASSLGGGAYSNQPQHF. Here the CDR3 DNA reads TGTGCCAGCAGCTTAGGGGGCGGTGCGTATAGCAATCAGCCCCAGCATTTT.

This clonotype was counted a few times. This chain uses TRBV19 with TRBJ2-5; 10 bases align to TRBD1. J gave up 3 bases and V 6 bases, and 1 base lay outside the gene matches. The CDR3 sequence is 13 residues long. Germline CDR1 is LNHDA and CDR2 is SQIVND (reference sequence). The CDR3 sequence is CASRGTGEETQYF. The CDR3 nucleotides read TGTGCCAGTAGAGGGACAGGGGAAGAGACCCAGTACTTC.

In this sample, this clonotype turned up many times. The chain carries TRBV4-3 and TRBJ1-3; no firm D call. Germline loops: CDR1 LGHNA, CDR2 YSLEER. V lost 0 bases, J lost 3 bases, and 3 bases lay in between. The CDR3 covers 13 residues. CDR3 sequence (DNA): TGCGCCAGCAGCCAAGATCGTGGAAACACCATATATTTT. This codes for CASSQDRGNTIYF.

Remarks on this clonotype: A clone one base away is much larger, so this may be a read error. This chain connects TRBV4-1 to TRBJ2-1; no clear D. The CDR3 is made up of 11 amino acids. Germline-derived CDR1 and CDR2 are MGHRA and YSYEKL. CDR3 DNA sequence: TGCGCCACCCGCGGCGCGGCGGAGCAGCTCTTC. Its translation: CATRGAAEQLF.

This chain links TRBV19 with TRBJ1-1; D possibly corresponds to TRBD1 (6 bases). Germline CDR1 LNHDA, CDR2 SQIVND (reference sequence). The V and J ends lost 7 bases and 3 bases respectively, with 15 bases between them. The length of the CDR3 is 14 residues. This CDR3 reads CASNFLQGHTEAFF. The DNA of the CDR3 is TGTGCCAGTAATTTCCTCCAGGGGCACACTGAAGCTTTCTTT.

Ten or more counts support this clonotype. The gene calls are TRBV7-2 and TRBJ1-1, with a possible D match to TRBD1 (5 bases). CDR1 and CDR2 (germline): SGHTA, FQGNSA. This CDR3 is 13 amino acids long. The germline V and J ends were trimmed by 6 bases and 7 bases, with 15 bases remaining between them. CDR3 region: CASSRLGGSEAFF. The DNA of the CDR3 is TGTGCCAGCAGTCGCCTCGGGGGTAGTGAAGCTTTCTTT.

The rearrangement links TRBV15 to TRBJ1-6; no clear D. CDR1 is LNHNV and CDR2 is YYDKDF in the germline V gene (reference sequence). The CDR3 contains 15 residues. V was shortened by 0 bases and J by 7 bases, with 10 bases between the two germline ends. CDR3 region: CATSRDPEINSPLHF. CDR3 coding DNA: TGTGCCACCAGCAGAGACCCCGAGATCAATTCACCCCTCCACTTT.

V and J are TRBV5-1 and TRBJ1-4; D is uncertain. CDR3 length: 16 amino acids. V was clipped by 3 bases and J by 0 bases, with 12 bases between them. Germline CDR1 is SGHRS and CDR2 is YFSETQ. The CDR3 protein is CASSSPPGATNEKLFF. DNA for the CDR3: TGCGCCAGCAGCTCACCCCCGGGAGCAACTAATGAAAAACTGTTTTTT. The whole variable domain, remainder taken from reference TRBV5-1 and TRBJ1-4, is KAGVTQTPRYLIKTRGQQVTLSCSPISGHRSVSWYQQTPGQGLQFLFEYFSETQRNKGNFPGRFSGRQFSNSRSEMNVSTLELGDSALYLCASSSPPGATNEKLFFGSGTQLSVL.